The TCR beta chain described here comes from a study of identical twins. TCRdb analysed the 5' RACE reads with MiXCR anew, one entry per CDR3 protein. The sample lists about 210,000 distinct CDR3 sequences; about a tenth were seen once. Study observations and caveats: Zero-insertion analyses were open to partial confounding by invariant MAIT and iNKT cells. Cord blood's abundant beta clonotypes had fewer insertions, unlike memory repertoires.

This clonotype was observed a handful of times. Its cognate antigen is unknown. This TCR came from a woman younger than 30 in good health. Sequenced input: memory (CD45RO+) T cells sorted from blood.

The CDR3 region is CASRVVGGSSYNEQFF. CDR3 nucleotides: TGCGCCAGCAGGGTAGTAGGGGGGAGCTCCTACAATGAGCAGTTCTTC. The rearrangement uses TRBV5-1 and TRBJ2-1; D may be TRBD1 or TRBD2 (6 bases each). The CDR3 runs 16 residues. V was trimmed by 5 bases and J by 0 bases, leaving 15 bases between them. Per the germline V gene, CDR1 is SGHRS and CDR2 is YFSETQ.